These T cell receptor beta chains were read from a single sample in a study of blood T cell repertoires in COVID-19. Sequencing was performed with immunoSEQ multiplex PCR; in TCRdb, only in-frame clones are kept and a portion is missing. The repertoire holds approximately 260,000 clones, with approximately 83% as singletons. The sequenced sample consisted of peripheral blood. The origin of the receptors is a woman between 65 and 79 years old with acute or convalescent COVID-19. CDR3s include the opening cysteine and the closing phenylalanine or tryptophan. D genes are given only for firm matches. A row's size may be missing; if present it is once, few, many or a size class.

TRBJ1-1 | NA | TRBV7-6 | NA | TGTGCCAGCAGCTCGCAGGCACCAGCTTTCTTT | CASSSQAPAFF
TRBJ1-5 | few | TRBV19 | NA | TGTGCCAGTAGTATTTTCGACAGCACTCATCAGCCCCAGCATTTT | CASSIFDSTHQPQHF
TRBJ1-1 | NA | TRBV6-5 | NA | TGTGCCAGCTCCAGGGTGGGTTTTAACACTGAAGCTTTCTTT | CASSRVGFNTEAFF
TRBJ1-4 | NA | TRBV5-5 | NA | TGTGCCAGCAGCTTGAGGACCACAGGGAGTGAAAAACTGTTTTTT | CASSLRTTGSEKLFF
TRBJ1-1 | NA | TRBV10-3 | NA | TGTGCCATCAGCGCCTTGGGGGGGCAGGCTGAAGCTTTCTTT | CAISALGGQAEAFF
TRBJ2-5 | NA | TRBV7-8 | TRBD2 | TGTGCCAGCAGCTTAGTTACTAGCGGGGGGGAAGAGACCCAGTACTTC | CASSLVTSGGEETQYF
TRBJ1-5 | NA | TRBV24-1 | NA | TGTGCCACCAGTGATTCCAACGGGCAGCCCCAGCATTTT | CATSDSNGQPQHF
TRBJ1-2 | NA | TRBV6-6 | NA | TGTGCCAGCAGTTACAACACAGGCTCCGGCTATGGCTACACCTTC | CASSYNTGSGYGYTF
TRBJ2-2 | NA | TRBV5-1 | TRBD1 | TGCGCCAGCAGCGGGGACAGGGGGAGCACCGGGGAGCTGTTTTTT | CASSGDRGSTGELFF
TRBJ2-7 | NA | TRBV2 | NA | TGTGCCAGCAGTGAATCAAGGGGCACCAGGGACGAGCAGTACTTC | CASSESRGTRDEQYF
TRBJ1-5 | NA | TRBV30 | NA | TGTGCCTGGAGTGTGTCAAGCAATCAGCCCCAGCATTTT | CAWSVSSNQPQHF
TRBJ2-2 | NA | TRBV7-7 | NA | TGTGCTAGCAGCTTAAATCTCCCAGGCGTAGGCGGGGAGCTGTTTTTT | CASSLNLPGVGGELFF
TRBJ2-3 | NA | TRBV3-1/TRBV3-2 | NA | TGTGCCAGCAGCCAAGGGCTCATGGAGGGGGCAACAGATACGCAGTATTTT | CASSQGLMEGATDTQYF
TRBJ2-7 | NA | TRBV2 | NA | TGTGCCAGCAGTGGGAGCAGGGGACACGAGCAGTACTTC | CASSGSRGHEQYF
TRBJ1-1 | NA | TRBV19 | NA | TGTGCCAGTAACCCCCGGTTGAACACTGAAGCTTTCTTT | CASNPRLNTEAFF
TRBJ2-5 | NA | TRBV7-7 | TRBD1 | TGTGCCAGCGGACAGACAGGGAAGGGCCAAGAGACCCAGTACTTC | CASGQTGKGQETQYF
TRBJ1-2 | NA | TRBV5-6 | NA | TGTGCCAGCAGCTTCTGGCAGGCACCGGGATATGGCTACACCTTC | CASSFWQAPGYGYTF
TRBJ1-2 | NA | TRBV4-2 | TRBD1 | TGTGCCAGCAGCCGGACCGGGACAGAGGGTGGTCGGTATGGCTACACCTTC | CASSRTGTEGGRYGYTF
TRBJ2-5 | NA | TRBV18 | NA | TGTGCCAGCTCACCGGACAGCGAGGGGCAAGGGGCCCAGTACTTC | CASSPDSEGQGAQYF
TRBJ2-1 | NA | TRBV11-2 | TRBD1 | TGTGCCAGCAGCTTCCGGACAGGAGTACCGTACTACAATGAGCAGTTCTTC | CASSFRTGVPYYNEQFF
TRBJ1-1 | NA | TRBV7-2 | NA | TGTGCCAGCAGCTTAGCAACCCTGCGGAACACTGAAGCTTTCTTT | CASSLATLRNTEAFF
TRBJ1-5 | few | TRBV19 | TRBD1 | TGTGCCAGTAGAGAGACAGGGGGTAGCAATCAGCCCCAGCATTTT | CASRETGGSNQPQHF
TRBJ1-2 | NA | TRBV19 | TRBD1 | TGTGCCAGTAGTGGACAGGGGACGGATGGCTACACCTTC | CASSGQGTDGYTF
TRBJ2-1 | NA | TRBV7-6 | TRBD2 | TGTGCCAGCACCCAGTTGGCGGGGGGGCTCGATGAGCAGTTCTTC | CASTQLAGGLDEQFF
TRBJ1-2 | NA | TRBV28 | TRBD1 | TGTGCCAGCGGGGACAGAATGGATGGCTACACCTTC | CASGDRMDGYTF
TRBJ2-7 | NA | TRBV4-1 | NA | TGCGCCAGCAGCCCAGGGGCCTACGAGCAGTACTTC | CASSPGAYEQYF
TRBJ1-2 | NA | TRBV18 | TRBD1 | TGTGCCAGCTCACCCACGCAGGGACAGGGGGCGAGGTATGGCTACACCTTC | CASSPTQGQGARYGYTF
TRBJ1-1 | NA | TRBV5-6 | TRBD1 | TGTGCCAGCAGCTTGGCCGACAGGGGAAACACTGAAGCTTTCTTT | CASSLADRGNTEAFF
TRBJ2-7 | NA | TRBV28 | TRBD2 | TGTGCCAGCAGTTTGGGGACTAGCCAAAGCTCCTACGAGCAGTACTTC | CASSLGTSQSSYEQYF
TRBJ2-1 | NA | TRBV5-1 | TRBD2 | TGCGCCAGCAGCTTGGCCGGACTAGCGGGGGCATACAATGAGCAGTTCTTC | CASSLAGLAGAYNEQFF
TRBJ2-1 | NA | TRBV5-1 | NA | TGCGCCAGCAGCCCCGGCTCCGGGGGAGAGAATGAGCAGTTCTTC | CASSPGSGGENEQFF
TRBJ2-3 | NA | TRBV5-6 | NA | TGTGCCAGCAGCCCTGACAGAACAGATACGCAGTATTTT | CASSPDRTDTQYF
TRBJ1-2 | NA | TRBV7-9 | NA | TGTGCCAGCAGCTTAATGCTGGACGGGGATGGCTACACCTTC | CASSLMLDGDGYTF
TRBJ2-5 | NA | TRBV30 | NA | TGTGCCTGGAGTGGGAGGCTGGGAGAGACCCAGTACTTC | CAWSGRLGETQYF
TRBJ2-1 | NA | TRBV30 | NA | TGTGCCTGGAGTGAGGTAAGAGGATCCTACAATGAGCAGTTCTTC | CAWSEVRGSYNEQFF
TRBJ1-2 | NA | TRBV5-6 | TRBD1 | TGTGCCAGCAGTTTAAGCCGGGACAGGGTCATTTTTCCAAACTATGGCTACACCTTC | CASSLSRDRVIFPNYGYTF
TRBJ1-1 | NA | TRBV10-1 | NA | TGCGCCAGCAGTGATGGGGCCCGGGCTTTCTTT | CASSDGARAFF
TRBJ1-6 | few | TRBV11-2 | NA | TGTGCCAGCAGCACGGGGAGGGAAGGGGGTTCACCCCTCCACTTT | CASSTGREGGSPLHF
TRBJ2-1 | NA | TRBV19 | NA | TGTGCCACCGCGACAGGTTGGGGAGAGCAGTTCTTC | CATATGWGEQFF
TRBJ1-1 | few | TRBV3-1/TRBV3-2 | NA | TGTGCCAGCAGCTTCGATCGGACAGCTCCTGAAGCTTTCTTT | CASSFDRTAPEAFF
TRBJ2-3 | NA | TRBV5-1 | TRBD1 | TGCGCCAGCAGCTCGGACAGGAGCGCAGATACGCAGTATTTT | CASSSDRSADTQYF
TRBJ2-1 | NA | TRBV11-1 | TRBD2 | TGTGCCAGCAGCTCCGGCGGGAGGTTTGAGCAGTTCTTC | CASSSGGRFEQFF
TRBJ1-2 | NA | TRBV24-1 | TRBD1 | TGTGCCACCAGTGACGACCAGGGGGCGAACTATGGCTACACCTTC | CATSDDQGANYGYTF
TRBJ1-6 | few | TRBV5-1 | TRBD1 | TGCGCCAGCAGCCCGACGGACAGGGGATCACCCCTCCACTTT | CASSPTDRGSPLHF
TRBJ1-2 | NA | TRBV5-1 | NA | TGCGCCAGCAGTTCGGGTTCGAGGGGCTACACCTTC | CASSSGSRGYTF
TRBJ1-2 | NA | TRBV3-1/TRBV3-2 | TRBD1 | TGTGCCAGCAGCCAAGGACAGGGGGCGCGGGGCTACACCTTC | CASSQGQGARGYTF
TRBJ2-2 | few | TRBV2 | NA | TGTGCCAGCAGTGTCAGGGCGGGGACCGGGGAGCTGTTTTTT | CASSVRAGTGELFF
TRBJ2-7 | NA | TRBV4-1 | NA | TGCGCCAGCAGCCAAGTCGGAGGGACCGGCGAGCAGTACTTC | CASSQVGGTGEQYF
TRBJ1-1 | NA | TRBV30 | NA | TGTGCCTGGAGTGTGGCAGGGGCTGAAGCTTTCTTT | CAWSVAGAEAFF
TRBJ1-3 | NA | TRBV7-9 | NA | TGTGCCAGCAGCTTCCCCCGAGAGGCCGGAAACACCATATATTTT | CASSFPREAGNTIYF
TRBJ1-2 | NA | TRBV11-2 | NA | TGTGCCAGCAGCTTAGATGTGCGCCAGGGCGTCTATGGCTACACCTTC | CASSLDVRQGVYGYTF
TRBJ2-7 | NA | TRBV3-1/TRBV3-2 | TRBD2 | TGTGCCAGCAGCCGCGCTAGCGGGGGGGCGGGGGAGCAGTACTTC | CASSRASGGAGEQYF
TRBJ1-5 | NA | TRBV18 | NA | TGTGCCAGCTCACCGGCGGTTAGCAATCAGCCCCAGCATTTT | CASSPAVSNQPQHF
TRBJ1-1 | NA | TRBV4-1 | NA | TGCGCCAGCAGCCAAGTAGCCGGAGGAAGGGCTGAAGCTTTCTTT | CASSQVAGGRAEAFF